The source of this T cell receptor (beta chain) is a study of PD-1 blockade in classical Hodgkin lymphoma (dated by TCRdb to 2019 to 2021). Broadly, across the study: Nivolumab dosing was 3 mg/kg intravenously every 2 weeks, continuing until either disease progression or unacceptable toxicity. The study used TCR beta sequencing and CyTOF to define a peripheral blood immune signature of response to PD-1 blockade in classical Hodgkin lymphoma.

Comments on this clone: Its antigen target is currently unknown. No base-level quality is on record; no much larger clone is a single base apart.

The research as a whole found: Lower diversity was observed in patients in whom nivolumab was started less than 1 year after ASCT, and these patients were excluded from later analyses so that confounding by immune reconstitution would be avoided. By C4D1, a significant rise was seen in CD4+ TCR diversity but not in CD8+ TCR diversity (p=0.0027 vs p=0.16), and the rise was most apparent among complete responders (p=0.02). The study covered only a single clinical trial cohort, and the causes of the repertoire differences, possibly disease activity or prior therapy, were still not defined. Among trial patients, those achieving complete response had baseline diversity similar to that of newly diagnosed patients, while diversity was significantly lower in partial responders and progressors. Baseline TCR diversity was reported to be lower in newly diagnosed patients than in healthy donors, and even lower in relapsed/refractory patients.

The Qiagen DNeasy kit was used to extract genomic DNA both from unsorted PBMCs and from the negatively selected CD4+ and CD8+ fractions. TCR beta CDR3 regions were subjected to amplification by immunoSEQ multiplex PCR with primers that anneal to V and J segments. A synthetic immune receptor repertoire was used to minimize amplification bias, and remaining bias was computationally removed after sequencing. From the authors' description of their analysis: Custom Python scripts were used to quantify repertoire diversity as the Shannon entropy index. The unsorted, CD4+ and CD8+ repertoires were each analyzed separately, with the exception of combined analyses, where CD4+ and CD8+ sequences were merged in silico. A clone was considered expanded if an increase in frequency of at least 2-fold after treatment relative to C1D1 was found, and a pseudocount of 0.5 was applied to clones undetected at baseline. Singleton clones were defined as clones with 0 or 1 copy at C1D1, and non-singleton clones were defined as clones with 2 or more copies. Clones expanded in unsorted samples were assigned a CD4+, CD8+ or unknown annotation through matching of protein sequences in sorted samples from the same patient. Wilcoxon tests on paired samples were used to test diversity changes from C1D1 to C4D1. In its TCRdb copy, this immuneACCESS table keeps in-frame sequences only and misses some clones. Where compared with another copy, unresolved V genes explain less than half of these, and the others have no known cause. V and J calls and clone size are those listed in that table; D and trimming were worked out from the DNA. For this sample there are roughly 150,000 clones; around four fifths appear just once. The biggest ten clones account for 9.2% of the sample.

CDR1 and CDR2 (MNHNY, SVGAGI) derive from the germline V gene (reference sequence). Relative to germline, V is missing 3 bases and J is missing 1 base, with 1 base of the junction outside any gene match. The CDR3 holds 14 amino acids from the cysteine to the phenylalanine. Only the CDR3 region is kept as DNA, spanning 42 bases read in frame from base 1. The time point tag for this specimen amounts to: cycle 2 day 1 (C2D1) of nivolumab. All trial patients had relapsed after autologous stem cell transplantation, with cohorts A, B and C differing in prior brentuximab vedotin exposure. A total of around 60 patients with relapsed/refractory classical Hodgkin lymphoma made up the trial cohort, and each patient's best overall response was complete response, partial response or progressive disease. Trial patients were treated with single-agent nivolumab in the multi-cohort phase II CheckMate 205 trial. An independent review committee assessed best overall response by applying the 2007 International Working Group response criteria. Trial PBMCs were obtained immediately prior to nivolumab initiation (C1D1) and on therapy at cycle 2 day 1 and cycle 4 day 1. Peripheral blood was collected in 8 mL Vacutainer Cell Preparation Tubes, from which PBMCs were isolated by centrifugation and then cryopreserved.

The chain is assembled from TRBV6-6 and TRBJ1-2, and 8 junction bases match TRBD1. This receptor was taken from a human donor with classical Hodgkin lymphoma. The sequencing used peripheral blood mononuclear cells (PBMCs), collected before the second cycle of nivolumab. The CDR3 reads CASSYDRGNYGYTF. The nucleotide sequence is given as TGTGCCAGCAGTTATGACAGGGGTAACTATGGCTACACCTTC.